What follows are 21 T cell receptor beta chains derived from one specimen sequenced in a study of T-cell memory formation after mild COVID-19. From the 5' RACE reads, TCRdb called clonotypes with MiXCR, one entry per CDR3 protein. The sample shows fewer than 650,000 distinct CDR3 sequences, roughly a sixth of them seen only once. The specimen sequenced was PBMCs or a T cell subset sorted from them (not recorded which). Receptor source: an adult woman who had mild COVID-19 (a few samples of this study predate the infection). Cell type and time point are not known.

CDR3 region: CASTGRRGTTEAFF. CDR3 nucleotides: TGTGCCAGCACAGGGCGCCGAGGGACCACTGAAGCTTTCTTT. This chain uses TRBV7-2 with TRBJ1-1; D might be TRBD1 (5 bases). CDR3 length equals 14 residues. V shed 7 bases and J shed 4 bases, with 16 bases lying between them. In germline, CDR1 is SGHTA, CDR2 FQGNSA.

This clonotype was seen a few times. The CDR3 bases are TGCAGTGTTTACAGTCACACCGGGGAGCTGTTTTTT. Protein: CSVYSHTGELFF. This sequence joins TRBV20-1 and TRBJ2-2, with D unresolved. CDR1 DFQATT and CDR2 SNEGSKA come from the germline V gene (reference sequence). The V end lost 7 bases, the J end lost 3 bases, and 9 bases lay between the germline ends. This CDR3 region has 12 residues.

This clonotype appeared a few times. This sequence joins TRBV3-1 and TRBJ1-2; D is unclear. Germline-derived CDR1 and CDR2 are LGHDT and YNNKEL (reference sequence). This CDR3 comprises 15 residues. Between the trimmed V and J ends, which lost 4 bases and 5 bases, there was a span of 17 bases. Here the CDR3 DNA reads TGTGCCAGCAGCCCCGGCGGGATGATTGAATATGGCTACACCTTC. Protein sequence: CASSPGGMIEYGYTF.

J is TRBJ2-1 and V is TRBV27, with 8 bases aligning to TRBD2. The CDR3 length is 16 residues. Germline V lookup: CDR1 MNHEY, CDR2 SMNVEV (reference sequence). V was clipped by 8 bases and J by 2 bases; unmatched bases: 11. CDR3 protein: CASLRGGAGAYNEQFF. In DNA form, the CDR3 reads TGTGCCAGCCTTCGGGGAGGAGCGGGAGCCTACAATGAGCAGTTCTTC.

This clonotype was recorded a few times. V gene TRBV9 combines with J gene TRBJ2-7, with D perhaps matching TRBD2 (5 bases). CDR1 is SGDLS, CDR2 YYNGEE, per germline. Between the trimmed V and J ends, which lost 0 bases and 0 bases, there was a span of 13 bases. CDR3 size: 16 residues. This CDR3 is CASSVGGLTSSYEQYF. CDR3 nucleotide sequence: TGTGCCAGCAGCGTAGGAGGGCTTACCTCCTCCTACGAGCAGTACTTC.

This clonotype was seen a single time. Since a much larger clone is just one base distant, this may be a read error. The rearrangement links TRBV12-3 or TRBV12-4 to TRBJ2-5; D call uncertain. Trimming took 4 bases from V and 5 from J, leaving 5 bases between them. This CDR3 is 11 amino acids long. The DNA for the CDR3 is TGTGCCAGCAGTTATTTTGAGACCCAGTACTTC. It translates to CASSYFETQYF.

V is TRBV19 and J is TRBJ2-3; D ambiguous. Trimming took 2 bases from V and 4 from J, leaving 7 bases between them. The CDR3 is 13 amino acids. Germline V lookup: CDR1 LNHDA, CDR2 SQIVND (reference sequence). CDR3 loop: CASSIQVPDTQYF. Here the CDR3 DNA reads TGTGCCAGTAGTATACAGGTCCCAGATACGCAGTATTTT. Full variable domain (missing parts from reference TRBV19 and TRBJ2-3): DGGITQSPKYLFRKEGQNVTLSCEQNLNHDAMYWYRQDPGQGLRLIYYSQIVNDFQKGDIAEGYSVSREKKESFPLTVTSAQKNPTAFYLCASSIQVPDTQYFGPGTRLTVL.

This clonotype appeared a few times. This chain joins TRBV7-2 and TRBJ2-2; D gene uncertain. Germline lookup yields CDR1 SGHTA and CDR2 FQGNSA. The CDR3 consists of 15 residues. V was clipped by 1 base and J by 1 base, with 7 bases between them. CDR3 DNA: TGTGCCAGCAGCTTAGGGGTTATGAACACCGGGGAGCTGTTTTTT. Its translation is CASSLGVMNTGELFF.

The chain combines TRBV5-1 with TRBJ1-1; TRBD1 is a possible D gene (5 bases). CDR3 length: 14 residues. Trimming removed 1 base from V and 6 bases from J, with 13 bases in between. CDR1 and CDR2 from the germline V gene are SGHRS and YFSETQ. The CDR3 reads CASSLWGGSSEAFF. The DNA for the CDR3 is TGCGCCAGCAGCTTGTGGGGCGGATCTTCTGAAGCTTTCTTT.

This clonotype was counted only a few times. The chain joins TRBV15 to TRBJ1-1; a possible D gene is TRBD1 (6 bases). Germline CDR1 is LNHNV and CDR2 is YYDKDF (reference sequence). The CDR3 covers 16 residues. Trimming left V 3 bases short and J 6 bases short, with 20 bases between. The CDR3 loop is CATSSTNRVPPAEAFF. In DNA form, the CDR3 reads TGTGCCACCAGCAGTACAAACAGGGTCCCCCCGGCTGAAGCTTTCTTT.

The chain recombines TRBV24-1 with TRBJ2-1; weak D call: TRBD1 (5 bases). This CDR3 spans 13 amino acids. Germline V gene lookup returns CDR1 KGHDR and CDR2 SFDVKD. The V and J ends lost 1 base and 13 bases respectively, with 13 bases between them. CDR3 nucleotides: TGTGCCACCAGTGATTTCGGGCAGGGCCCCCAGTTCTTC. Protein sequence: CATSDFGQGPQFF.

This clonotype was found a few times. The V call is TRBV24-1, the J call TRBJ2-2, with D uncertain. This CDR3 has 14 residues. Germline V lookup: CDR1 KGHDR, CDR2 SFDVKD. Trimming took off 2 bases at V and 5 bases at J, with 8 bases between the two ends. CDR3 nucleotides: TGTGCCACCAGTGATTCGCTGCAAACCGGGGAGCTGTTTTTT. Residues: CATSDSLQTGELFF.

This clonotype appeared a few times. The chain recombines TRBV13 with TRBJ2-3; 12 bases agree with TRBD2. V lost 4 bases to trimming and J lost 5 bases; unmatched junction nucleotides: 4. The CDR3 extends over 15 amino acids. CDR1 is PRHDT and CDR2 is FYEKMQ in the germline V gene (reference sequence). CDR3 nucleotide sequence: TGTGCCAGCAGCTCGGAGACTAGCGGGGGAGATACGCAGTATTTT. It translates to CASSSETSGGDTQYF.

Notes on this clonotype: This may be a read error: a much more frequent sequence differs by one nucleotide. The genes are TRBV9 and TRBJ2-3, with 10 bases that match TRBD2. Germline lookup yields CDR1 SGDLS and CDR2 YYNGEE. The CDR3 extends over 17 amino acids. CDR3 residues: CDSSSLAGEGGTDTQYF. DNA of the CDR3: TGTGACAGCAGCTCCCTAGCGGGAGAAGGTGGTACAGATACGCAGTATTTT.

This clonotype was recorded many times. The rearrangement joins TRBV6-1 to TRBJ2-3; 8 bases agree with TRBD2. In germline, CDR1 is MNHNS, CDR2 SASEGT. This CDR3 spans 16 amino acids. The junction had 14 bases not matched to a gene; V was cut back by 8 bases and J by 4 bases. The CDR3 loop is CASPKGTGGPADTQYF. The CDR3 DNA reads as TGTGCCAGCCCGAAGGGGACGGGGGGGCCTGCAGATACGCAGTATTTT.

Note on this clonotype: Possible read error: a much larger clone is one base away. This chain's CDR3 is CASSLVVMGGGYTF. The CDR3 DNA is TGTGCCAGCAGCTTAGTAGTCATGGGAGGAGGCTACACCTTC. This chain uses TRBV7-9 with TRBJ1-2; D not certain. The CDR3 covers 14 residues. CDR1 and CDR2 (germline): SEHNR, FQNEAQ (reference sequence). Trimming removed 1 base at V and 8 bases at J, with 14 bases between. Combining the CDR3 with reference TRBV7-9 and TRBJ1-2 gives the whole variable domain DTGVSQNPRHKITKRGQNVTFRCDPISEHNRLYWYRQTLGQGPEFLTYFQNEAQLEKSRLLSDRFSAERPKGSFSTLEIQRTEQGDSAMYLCASSLVVMGGGYTFGSGTRLTVV.

This clonotype was found many times. The chain is built from TRBV12-3 or TRBV12-4 and TRBJ1-5, with a weak D call TRBD1 (5 bases). Deletions cut 5 bases from V and 4 bases from J, with 9 bases between. The CDR3 is 13 amino acids. CDR3 protein: CASSQNRNQPQHF. Here the CDR3 DNA reads TGTGCCAGCAGTCAAAACAGGAATCAGCCCCAGCATTTT.

This clonotype was detected only a few times. This sequence joins TRBV4-1 and TRBJ2-3; D is unresolved. The germline V gene encodes CDR1 MGHRA and CDR2 YSYEKL. The CDR3 runs to 15 residues. Between the trimmed V and J ends, which lost 3 bases and 0 bases, there was a span of 10 bases. For the CDR3, the DNA is TGCGCCAGCAGCCACCCACTAACTAGCACAGATACGCAGTATTTT. Its translation: CASSHPLTSTDTQYF.

The chain is built from TRBV6-2 or TRBV6-3 and TRBJ1-5, with TRBD1 matching 8 bases. Trimming removed 0 bases from V and 5 bases from J; junction bases left unmatched: 3. In germline, CDR1 is MNHEY, CDR2 SVGEGT. This CDR3 spans 15 amino acids. The CDR3 here is CASSYSSRGHQPQHF. Here the CDR3 DNA reads TGTGCCAGCAGTTACTCTTCCAGGGGGCATCAGCCCCAGCATTTT.

Only a few counts were recorded for this clonotype. This sequence joins TRBV19 and TRBJ1-1; 9 bases align to TRBD1. V gave up 4 bases and J gave up 1 base; unmatched junction bases: 10. Germline CDR1 reads LNHDA; CDR2 reads SQIVND (reference sequence). The CDR3 is made up of 17 amino acids. In nucleotides, the CDR3 is TGTGCCAGTAGTACCGGGACAGGGCCCTTTGGGAACACTGAAGCTTTCTTT. It specifies CASSTGTGPFGNTEAFF. Looking up the rest from reference TRBV19 and TRBJ1-1 gives the full variable domain: DGGITQSPKYLFRKEGQNVTLSCEQNLNHDAMYWYRQDPGQGLRLIYYSQIVNDFQKGDIAEGYSVSREKKESFPLTVTSAQKNPTAFYLCASSTGTGPFGNTEAFFGQGTRLTVV.

The chain combines TRBV20-1 with TRBJ2-1, with 12 bases matching TRBD2. With V trimmed by 1 base and J by 8 bases, 6 bases remained unmatched. In germline, CDR1 is DFQATT, CDR2 SNEGSKA (reference sequence). The CDR3 consists of 15 residues. The CDR3 region is CSARGLAGAGHEQFF. The CDR3 nucleotides are TGCAGTGCTAGAGGACTAGCGGGAGCGGGCCATGAGCAGTTCTTC.